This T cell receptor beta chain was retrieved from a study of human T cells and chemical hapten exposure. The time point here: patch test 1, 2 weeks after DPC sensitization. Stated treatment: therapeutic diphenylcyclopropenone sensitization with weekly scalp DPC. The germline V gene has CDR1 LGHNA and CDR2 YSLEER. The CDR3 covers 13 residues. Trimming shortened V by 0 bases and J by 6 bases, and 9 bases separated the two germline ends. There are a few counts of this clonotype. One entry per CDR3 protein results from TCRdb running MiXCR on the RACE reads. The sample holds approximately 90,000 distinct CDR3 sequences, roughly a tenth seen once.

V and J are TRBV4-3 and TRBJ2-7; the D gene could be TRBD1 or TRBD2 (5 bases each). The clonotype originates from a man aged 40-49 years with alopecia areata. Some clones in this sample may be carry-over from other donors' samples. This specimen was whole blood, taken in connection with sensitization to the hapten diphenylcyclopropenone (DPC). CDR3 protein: CASSQDAGTEQYF. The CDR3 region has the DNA TGCGCCAGCAGCCAAGATGCAGGGACCGAGCAGTACTTC.